This T cell receptor beta chain was sequenced for a study of immune evolution from preneoplasia to lung adenocarcinoma. Turning to the study itself: HLA loss of heterozygosity: under 7.5% AIS, around 16% MIA, about 31% ADC, none AAH.

Resections took place in Japan or China from about 2013 to 2017. Profiled with immunoSEQ multiplex PCR; TCRdb holds only in-frame clones, not every one. This sample yields about 6,300 clones, of which around 78% are seen a single time; roughly 8% belongs to the top ten. Losses at the gene ends were 0 bases for V and 1 base for J; bases not matched to a gene: 4. This CDR3 spans 16 amino acids. The V gene's germline CDR1 is MGHRA and CDR2 YSYEKL. Study results and caveats: Normal lung had the highest top T cell clone frequencies. Highest clonality occurred in KRAS-mutant, not EGFR-mutant or double wild-type, nodules.

To note about this clone: As yet, its antigen is unknown.

This clonotype originated in a person aged 55 to 79 with lung adenocarcinoma. V gene TRBV4-1 combines with J gene TRBJ2-5; 8 bases line up with TRBD1. The sample taken for sequencing was FFPE minimally invasive lung adenocarcinoma tissue. CDR3 residues: CASSQDRGQGQETQYF. In nucleotides, the CDR3 is TGCGCCAGCAGCCAAGATCGAGGACAGGGCCAAGAGACCCAGTACTTC.